The next 8 T cell receptor beta chains were all read from a single sample in a study of metastatic and nonmetastatic thyroid tumors. Among the patients, none had received any treatment before thyroid surgery. With MiXCR, TCRdb reprocessed the PCR reads. The sample carries approximately 22,000 clones, under 35% recorded once. Sequencing was done on a sample of blood. The origin of the receptors is a female donor with papillary thyroid cancer or a benign thyroid nodule (not recorded which). Some clones in this sample may be carry-over from other donors' samples.

This clone is judged large. The genes are TRBV5-1 and TRBJ2-3; 8 bases agree with TRBD2. V gave up 0 bases and J gave up 5 bases; unmatched junction bases: 5. The CDR3 contains 15 residues. In germline, CDR1 is SGHRS, CDR2 YFSETQ. CDR3: CASSLERGWGDTQYF. As DNA, the CDR3 is TGCGCCAGCAGCTTGGAGCGGGGGTGGGGAGATACGCAGTATTTT. Supplemented by reference TRBV5-1 and TRBJ2-3, the full variable domain reads KAGVTQTPRYLIKTRGQQVTLSCSPISGHRSVSWYQQTPGQGLQFLFEYFSETQRNKGNFPGRFSGRQFSNSRSEMNVSTLELGDSALYLCASSLERGWGDTQYFGPGTRLTVL.

This clone occurred many times. The J gene is TRBJ2-1, the V gene TRBV4-2; 12 bases are shared with TRBD2. The CDR3 has 17 amino acids. V gave up 0 bases and J gave up 9 bases; unmatched junction bases: 9. Germline-derived CDR1 and CDR2 are LGHNA and YNFKEQ. The CDR3 sequence is CASSQEGSSGGAGEQFF. CDR3 DNA sequence: TGTGCCAGCAGCCAAGAAGGATCTAGCGGGGGGGCCGGTGAGCAGTTCTTC.

This chain connects TRBV24-1 to TRBJ2-1, with 10 nucleotides matching TRBD1. The length of the CDR3 is 15 residues. From germline, CDR1 is KGHDR and CDR2 SFDVKD. With 6 bases clipped from V and 6 bases from J, the junction kept 7 bases outside the gene matches. CDR3 in amino acids: CATSYPGTGVNEQFF. CDR3 bases: TGTGCCACCAGTTACCCCGGGACAGGGGTCAATGAGCAGTTCTTC.

This clone has a count of ten or more. The V gene is TRBV10-3, the J gene TRBJ2-3, with 8 bases aligning to TRBD1. Germline trimming cut 2 bases from V and 4 bases from J; bases unmatched to any gene: 8. Per the germline V gene, CDR1 is ENHRY and CDR2 is SYGVKD. The CDR3 loop spans 16 amino acids. Here the CDR3 reads CAISERWAGGADTQYF. CDR3 DNA: TGTGCCATCAGTGAGAGGTGGGCAGGGGGCGCAGATACGCAGTATTTT.

This clone has only a few counts. A much bigger clone sits one base away, suggesting this may be a read error. The same CDR3 is also encoded by other DNA sequences in this sample. V is TRBV7-6 and J is TRBJ2-5, with 8 bases matching TRBD2. Germline CDR1 and CDR2: SGHVS and FNYEAQ. The length of the CDR3 is 16 residues. The CDR3 here is CASSFRGERESETQYF. CDR3 in DNA: TGCGCCAGCAGCTTCCGGGGGGAGCGGGAGTCGGAGACCCAGTACTTC.

This rearrangement joins TRBV30 to TRBJ2-2, with D possibly matching TRBD1 (6 bases). Germline values: CDR1 GTSNPN, CDR2 SVGIG (reference sequence). The ends were cut back, 2 bases at V and 14 bases at J, with 15 bases in the middle. The CDR3 totals 12 residues. The CDR3 spells CAWSLGAGDLFF. The CDR3 bases are TGTGCCTGGAGTTTGGGGGCCGGTGATCTGTTTTTT. The full variable domain, completed using reference TRBV30 and TRBJ2-2, is SQTIHQWPATLVQPVGSPLSLECTVEGTSNPNLYWYRQAAGRGLQLLFYSVGIGQISSEVPQNLSASRPQDRQFILSSKKLLLSDSGFYLCAWSLGAGDLFFGEGSRLTVL.

This chain joins TRBV12-3 or TRBV12-4 and TRBJ1-1; 8 nucleotides agree with TRBD1. V shed 2 bases, J shed 2 bases, and the junction held 7 bases outside the gene matches. The CDR3 has 16 amino acids. The CDR3 loop reads CASSLMFRGLNTEAFF. Written as DNA, the CDR3 is TGTGCCAGCAGTTTAATGTTCAGGGGGCTTAACACTGAAGCTTTCTTT.

The chain recombines TRBV11-2 with TRBJ2-2; 8 bases line up with TRBD2. Germline V gene sequence: CDR1 SGHAT, CDR2 FQNNGV. After removal of 4 bases from V and 6 bases from J, the junction contained 19 bases not matched to a gene. The CDR3 has 19 amino acids. The CDR3 region has the DNA TGTGCCAGCAGCTCTGGAGTCGGGGTGCGGGGGGCTATTGCCGGGGAGCTGTTTTTT. Amino acids: CASSSGVGVRGAIAGELFF.